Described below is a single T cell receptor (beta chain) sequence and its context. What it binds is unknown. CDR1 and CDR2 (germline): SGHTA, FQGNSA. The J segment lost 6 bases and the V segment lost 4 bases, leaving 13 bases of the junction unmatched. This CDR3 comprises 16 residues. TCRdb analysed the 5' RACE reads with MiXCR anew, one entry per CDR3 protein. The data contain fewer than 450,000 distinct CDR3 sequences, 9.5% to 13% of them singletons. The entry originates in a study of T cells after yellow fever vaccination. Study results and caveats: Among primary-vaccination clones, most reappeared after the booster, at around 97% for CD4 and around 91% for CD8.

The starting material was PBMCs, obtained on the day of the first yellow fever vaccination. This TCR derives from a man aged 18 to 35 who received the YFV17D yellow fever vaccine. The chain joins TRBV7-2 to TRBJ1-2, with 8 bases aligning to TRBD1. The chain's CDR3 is CASSSTGPTGVNGYTF. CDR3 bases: TGTGCCAGCAGCTCAACCGGACCGACAGGGGTAAATGGCTACACCTTC.